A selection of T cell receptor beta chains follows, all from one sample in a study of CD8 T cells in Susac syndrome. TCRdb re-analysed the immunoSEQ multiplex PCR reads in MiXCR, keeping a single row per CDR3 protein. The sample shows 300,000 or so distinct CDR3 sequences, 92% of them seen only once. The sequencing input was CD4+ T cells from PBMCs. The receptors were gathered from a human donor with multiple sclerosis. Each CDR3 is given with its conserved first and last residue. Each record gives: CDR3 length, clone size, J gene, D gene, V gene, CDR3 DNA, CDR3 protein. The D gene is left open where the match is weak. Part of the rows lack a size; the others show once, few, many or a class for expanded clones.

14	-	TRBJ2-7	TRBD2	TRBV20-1	TGCAGTGCTAGAGTGGGACGGGAGGGTTACGAGCAGTACTTC	CSARVGREGYEQYF
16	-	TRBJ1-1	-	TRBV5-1	TGCGCCAGCAGCTTGGGGGGGGCAACCTTGAACACTGAAGCTTTCTTT	CASSLGGATLNTEAFF
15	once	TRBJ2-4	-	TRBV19	TGTGCCAGTAGTATCCCGGGGGCAGCCAAAAACATTCAGTACTTC	CASSIPGAAKNIQYF
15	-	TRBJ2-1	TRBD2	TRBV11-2	TGTGCCAGCAGAGGGACTAGCGGGGCTTACAATGAGCAGTTCTTC	CASRGTSGAYNEQFF
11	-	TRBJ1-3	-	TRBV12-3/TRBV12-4	TGTGCCAGCAGTCAGGGACTTCCCAGATATTTT	CASSQGLPRYF
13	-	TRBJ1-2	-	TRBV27	TGTGCCAGCAGTTTTTCCGTGAACTATGGCTACACCTTC	CASSFSVNYGYTF
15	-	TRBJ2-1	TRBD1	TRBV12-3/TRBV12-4	TGTGCCAGCAGTTCTCGACAGGGGCGAGACAATGAGCAGTTCTTC	CASSSRQGRDNEQFF
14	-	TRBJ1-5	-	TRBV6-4	TGTGCCAGCAGTGACTCAGTTGGGGGTCAGCCCCAGCATTTT	CASSDSVGGQPQHF
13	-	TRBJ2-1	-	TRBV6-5	TGTGCCAGCAGTTCAGCAGACACGGGGGAGCAGTTCTTC	CASSSADTGEQFF
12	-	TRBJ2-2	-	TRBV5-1	TGCGCCAGCTCAGAGGGGTCCGGGGAGCTGTTTTTT	CASSEGSGELFF
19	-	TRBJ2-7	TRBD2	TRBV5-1	TGCGCCAGCAGCGCTCGGTTTAGTAGCGGGGGGGCCTACTCCTACGAGCAGTACTTC	CASSARFSSGGAYSYEQYF
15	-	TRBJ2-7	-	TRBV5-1	TGCGCCAGCAGCCCAGGAGATCCAAACCCCTACGAGCAGTACTTC	CASSPGDPNPYEQYF
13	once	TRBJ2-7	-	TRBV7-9	TGTGCCAGCAGCTTAAACCAATTCTACGAGCAGTACTTC	CASSLNQFYEQYF
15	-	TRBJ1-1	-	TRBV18	TGTGCCAGCTCACCACGGGGCGTTTGGGACACTGAAGCTTTCTTT	CASSPRGVWDTEAFF
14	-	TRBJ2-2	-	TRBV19	TGTGCCAGCTCGAGGGGAGAGGACACCGGGGAGCTGTTTTTT	CASSRGEDTGELFF
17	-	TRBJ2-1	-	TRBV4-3	TGCGCCAGCAGCCAAGATGGGTGGTCGGCGGTGCGCAATGAGCAGTTCTTC	CASSQDGWSAVRNEQFF
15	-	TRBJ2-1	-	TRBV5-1	TGCGCCAGCAGCTTGCTTTCCCTTTCCTACAATGAGCAGTTCTTC	CASSLLSLSYNEQFF
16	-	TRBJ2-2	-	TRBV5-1	TGCGCCAGCAGCTTGGTAGCTGGAGAAGGTACCGGGGAGCTGTTTTTT	CASSLVAGEGTGELFF
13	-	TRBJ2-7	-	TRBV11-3	TGTGCCAGCAGCGCAACAGATTCCTACGAGCAGTACTTC	CASSATDSYEQYF
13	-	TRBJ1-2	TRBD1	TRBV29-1	TGCAGCGGTACGACACAGGGGAACTATGGCTACACCTTC	CSGTTQGNYGYTF
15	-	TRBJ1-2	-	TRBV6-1	TGTGCCAGCGACGACGTCCGGCGCCGTCTATTAGGCTACACCTTC	CASDDVRRRLLGYTF
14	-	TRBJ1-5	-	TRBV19	TGTGCCAGCTCGGTCCAGTGGGGCAATCAGCCCCAGCATTTT	CASSVQWGNQPQHF
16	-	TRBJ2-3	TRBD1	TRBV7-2	TGTGCCAGCAGTCAGGGGGCGGGGAGTAGCACAGATACGCAGTATTTT	CASSQGAGSSTDTQYF
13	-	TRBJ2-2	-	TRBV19	TGTGCCAGTAGGAGGGGGGCTACCGGGGAGCTGTTTTTT	CASRRGATGELFF
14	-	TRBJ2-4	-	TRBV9	TGTGCCAGCAGCGTCCTGGGGAATGGGAACATTCAGTACTTC	CASSVLGNGNIQYF
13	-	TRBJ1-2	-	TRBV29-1	TGCAGCTCTCGGACCGGCATGGACTATGGCTACACCTTC	CSSRTGMDYGYTF
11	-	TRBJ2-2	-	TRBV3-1	TGTGCCACCAAGAACACCGGGGAGCTGTTTTTT	CATKNTGELFF
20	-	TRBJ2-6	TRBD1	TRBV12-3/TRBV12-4	TGTGCCAGCATTACCACCCGGGGACAGGGTAAAACCTCTGGGGCCAACGTCCTGACTTTC	CASITTRGQGKTSGANVLTF
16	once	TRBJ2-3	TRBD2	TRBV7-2	TGTGCCAGCAGCTTAGGGCGGGGGGGCCGGACAGATACGCAGTATTTT	CASSLGRGGRTDTQYF
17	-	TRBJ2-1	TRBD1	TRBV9	TGTGCCAGCAGCGTAGCCTCATCCGGGACAGCAAACAATGAGCAGTTCTTC	CASSVASSGTANNEQFF
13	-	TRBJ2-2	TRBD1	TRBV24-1	TGTGCCACCGAGGACAGGGTAACCGGGGAGCTGTTTTTT	CATEDRVTGELFF
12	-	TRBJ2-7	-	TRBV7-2	TGTGCCAGCAGCTTAAGTTTCGGGCAGCAGTACTTC	CASSLSFGQQYF
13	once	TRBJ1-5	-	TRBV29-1	TGCAGCGTTGGAGGAGGGGCAGGTCAGCCCCAGCATTTT	CSVGGGAGQPQHF
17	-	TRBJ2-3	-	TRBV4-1	TGCGCCAGCAGCCAAGAAAAAGACCTTACGGCGGGAGATACGCAGTATTTT	CASSQEKDLTAGDTQYF
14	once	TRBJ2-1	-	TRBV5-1	TGCGCCAGCAGCTTCGGAGGTAGTGGCAATGAGCAGTTCTTC	CASSFGGSGNEQFF
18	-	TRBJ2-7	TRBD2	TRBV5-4	TGTGCCAGCAGTCTCGGGGCTAGCGGGAGGACCGACTCCTACGAGCAGTACTTC	CASSLGASGRTDSYEQYF
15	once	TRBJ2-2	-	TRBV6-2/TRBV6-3	TGTGCCAGCAGTTACGGGGGGGCTCCCACCGGGGAGCTGTTTTTT	CASSYGGAPTGELFF
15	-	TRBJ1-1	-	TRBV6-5	TGTGCCAGCAGCTCCCCCTCTGGGATGAACACTGAAGCTTTCTTT	CASSSPSGMNTEAFF
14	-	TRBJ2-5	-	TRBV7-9	TGTGCCAGCAGTCAGGGGCCGTACCAAGAGACCCAGTACTTC	CASSQGPYQETQYF
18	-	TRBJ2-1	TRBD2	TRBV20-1	TGCAGTGCTAGAGATCCCCTCCTAGCGGGGGGCTCCTACAATGAGCAGTTCTTC	CSARDPLLAGGSYNEQFF
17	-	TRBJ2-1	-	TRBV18	TGTGCCAGCTCACCACATCATTCGGCAGTCTCCTACAATGAGCAGTTCTTC	CASSPHHSAVSYNEQFF
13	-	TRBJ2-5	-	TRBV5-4	TGTGCCAGCTGGGTTGGGACACAAGAGACCCAGTACTTC	CASWVGTQETQYF
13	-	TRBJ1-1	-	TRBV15	TGTGCCACCAGCAGTTGGCTCGACGGAGAAGCTTTCTTT	CATSSWLDGEAFF
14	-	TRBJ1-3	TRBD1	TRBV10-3	TGTGCCATCAGTACGAGAGGGGGCGAAAACACCATATATTTT	CAISTRGGENTIYF
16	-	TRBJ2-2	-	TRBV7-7	TGTGCTAGCAGCTTAGCGCGTAGGGAGAACACCGGGGAGCTGTTTTTT	CASSLARRENTGELFF
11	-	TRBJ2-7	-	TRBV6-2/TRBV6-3	TGTGCCAGCAGTTACTCGGCCGAGCAGTACTTC	CASSYSAEQYF
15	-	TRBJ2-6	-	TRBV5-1	TGCGCCAGCAGCTTGGTGGAATCTGGGGCCAACGTCCTGACTTTC	CASSLVESGANVLTF
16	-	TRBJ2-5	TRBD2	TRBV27	TGTGCCAGCAGTTTGTCGGTAGCGGGAGTATCAGAGACCCAGTACTTC	CASSLSVAGVSETQYF
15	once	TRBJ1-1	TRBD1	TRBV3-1	TGTGCCAGCAGCCGGGACAGGGGGCGCGAGGAAGACGCTTTCTTT	CASSRDRGREEDAFF
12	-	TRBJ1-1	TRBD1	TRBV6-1	TGTGCCAGCAGTGTCGACAGGGTTAAAGCTTTCTTT	CASSVDRVKAFF
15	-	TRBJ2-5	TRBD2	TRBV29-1	TGCAGCGTTGTTTCCCAGGGACTAGCGGCGGAGACCCAGTACTTC	CSVVSQGLAAETQYF